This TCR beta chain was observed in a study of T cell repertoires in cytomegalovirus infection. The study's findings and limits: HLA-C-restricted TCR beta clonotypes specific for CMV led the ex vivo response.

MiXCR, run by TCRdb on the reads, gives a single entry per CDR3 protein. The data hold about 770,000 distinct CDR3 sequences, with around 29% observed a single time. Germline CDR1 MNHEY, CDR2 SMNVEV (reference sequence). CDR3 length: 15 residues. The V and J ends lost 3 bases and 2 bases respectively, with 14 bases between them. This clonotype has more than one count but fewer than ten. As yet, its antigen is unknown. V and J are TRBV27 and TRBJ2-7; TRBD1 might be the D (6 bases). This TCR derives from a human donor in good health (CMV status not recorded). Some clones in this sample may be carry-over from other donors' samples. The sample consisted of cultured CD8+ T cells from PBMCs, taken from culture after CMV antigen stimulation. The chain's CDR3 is CASSFTRTDTYEQYF. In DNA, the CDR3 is TGTGCCAGCAGTTTCACTCGGACAGACACCTACGAGCAGTACTTC.